A selection of T cell receptor beta chains follows, all from one sample in a study of OX40 agonist ivuxolimab in advanced cancers. Profiling relied on immunoSEQ multiplex PCR, and the TCRdb table lists in-frame clones only, not all of them. The repertoire has about 80,000 clones, 80% to 90% of them found once; the top ten carry less than 2%. The sequencing here drew on CD4+ or CD8+ T cells sorted from blood, taken in a trial of the OX40 agonist ivuxolimab. The receptors stem from an adult with an advanced solid tumor such as melanoma, head and neck, liver or kidney cancer. The conserved cysteine and the conserved F or W are not part of the CDR3 here.

cdr3_aa: ASSFGMGGYT; v_call: TRBV7-2
cdr3_aa: ASSLTTDTQY; v_call: TRBV5-5
cdr3_aa: ASRPSRADTEAF; v_call: TRBV28
cdr3_aa: ASRAGSNPSYEQY; v_call: TRBV7-9
cdr3_aa: ASSPPLTGAPYEQY; v_call: TRBV18
cdr3_aa: ASSIESGSTPERNTIY; v_call: TRBV19
cdr3_aa: ASRHPFEDEQF; v_call: TRBV5-6
cdr3_aa: ASSLAQNAGTTEAF; v_call: TRBV11-1
cdr3_aa: ASSYPGGLGYT; v_call: TRBV7-9
cdr3_aa: ASSLDYARAPQH; v_call: TRBV7-2
cdr3_aa: ASSLGQGVFYGYT; v_call: TRBV5-1
cdr3_aa: ASSLAPANNEQF; v_call: TRBV5-1
cdr3_aa: ASTPGRSYEQY; v_call: TRBV28